The clone carrying this T cell receptor beta chain was seen ten or more times. This sample is drawn from a study of T cells in Graves' hyperthyroidism and ophthalmopathy. Amplified TCR beta CDR3 regions came from RNA transcripts. HTBI primers were employed in a first-round RT-PCR of the TCR CDR3. One entry per CDR3 protein results from TCRdb running MiXCR on the multiplex PCR reads. The sample carries about 610,000 distinct CDR3 sequences, about 16% recorded once. Looked up from germline, CDR1 is MNHEY and CDR2 is SVGAGI. The CDR3 contains 15 residues. Between the trimmed V and J ends, which lost 2 bases and 1 base, there was a span of 11 bases. Enrolled ophthalmopathy patients presented with a Clinical Activity Score of at least 3, a NOSPECS grade of at least 4, and disease duration under 3 months. Investigators excluded patients with uncontrolled infection, other autoimmune disease, pregnancy or lactation. Each diagnosis drew on symptoms, thyroxine, TRAb, thyroid ultrasound and orbital computed tomography findings. PBMCs were derived from 10 ml fresh peripheral blood.

The specimen sequenced was blood. V gene TRBV6-5 combines with J gene TRBJ2-5; D is ambiguous. The sequence was obtained from a woman aged 40 to 50 with Graves' ophthalmopathy. The CDR3 protein is CASSYTGVGQETQYF. The CDR3 nucleotides read TGTGCCAGCAGTTACACCGGCGTAGGCCAAGAGACCCAGTACTTC.